Below are 18 T cell receptor beta chains sequenced from a single sample in a study of cytomegalovirus exposure and HLA in healthy donors (dated by TCRdb to about 2017). Library construction relied on the immunoSEQ multiplex PCR assay. For the multiplex PCR, a mixture combining 60 forward primers for TCR Vbeta segments and 13 reverse primers for TCR Jbeta segments was used. What TCRdb holds here is the immuneACCESS table cut down to in-frame rearrangements. Part of the clones is not present; checked against another copy, under half of the missing clones reflect an unresolved V gene, and the others are unexplained. A total of a few hundred thousand clones appear in this sample, 60% to 80% of them only once. Around 1.7% of the sample is in the top ten clones. Sequencing used PBMCs. The source of these receptors is a man aged 18 to 29 in good health and CMV-seronegative.

This clone was detected only a few times. The J gene is TRBJ1-1, the V gene TRBV7-3; 7 bases agree with TRBD1. J lost 2 bases, V lost 1 base, and 1 base had no gene match. CDR3 length: 14 amino acids. CDR1 and CDR2 from the germline V gene are SGHTA and FQGTGA. The CDR3 coding sequence is TGTGCCAGCAGCTTAATAGGGGGCAACACTGAAGCTTTCTTT. Protein sequence: CASSLIGGNTEAFF.

The genes are TRBV28 and TRBJ2-7; perhaps TRBD1 as D (5 bases). Deletions cut 3 bases from V and 6 bases from J, with 12 bases between. Germline assignment: CDR1 MDHEN and CDR2 SYDVKM. This CDR3 is 13 amino acids long. The CDR3, as DNA: TGTGCCAGCAGTTTGCAGGGTAAGGGCGAGCAGTACTTC. Protein sequence: CASSLQGKGEQYF.

This chain connects TRBV30 to TRBJ2-5; D may be TRBD1 (6 bases). V lost 2 bases and J 2 bases, leaving 9 bases between the germline ends. Germline V gives CDR1 GTSNPN, CDR2 SVGIG (reference sequence). The CDR3 consists of 13 residues. The DNA of the CDR3 is TGTGCCTGGAGTAGAGGACAGCAAGAGACCCAGTACTTC. It specifies CAWSRGQQETQYF.

The V call is TRBV10-2, the J call TRBJ1-5, with 7 bases matching TRBD1. From germline, CDR1 is WSHSY and CDR2 SAAADI. Trimming cost V 7 bases and J 2 bases; bases outside gene matches: 8. This CDR3 region has 15 residues. As DNA, the CDR3 is TGCGCCAGCACAAGTCAGGGGGATGGCAATCAGCCCCAGCATTTT. It encodes CASTSQGDGNQPQHF.

The chain couples TRBV7-9 to TRBJ1-1, with D perhaps TRBD1 (5 bases). The germline V gene encodes CDR1 SEHNR and CDR2 FQNEAQ (reference sequence). Deletions cut 5 bases from V and 1 base from J, with 8 bases between. The CDR3 contains 13 residues. CDR3 bases: TGTGCCAGCAGCCCAGGGTGGAACACTGAAGCTTTCTTT. Amino acid sequence: CASSPGWNTEAFF.

The V and J genes are TRBV5-1 and TRBJ1-2; D gene unclear. The CDR3 is made up of 13 amino acids. Germline V gene lookup returns CDR1 SGHRS and CDR2 YFSETQ. The V end lost 4 bases, the J end lost 3 bases, and 10 bases lay between the germline ends. The CDR3 loop reads CASSIAADYGYTF. As DNA, the CDR3 is TGCGCCAGCAGCATCGCAGCGGACTATGGCTACACCTTC.

The chain employs TRBV30 and TRBJ2-3; TRBD2 aligns across 12 bases. Trimming at V came to 7 bases and at J to 2 bases, leaving 7 bases not matched to a gene. The CDR3 has 15 residues. Germline V gene lookup returns CDR1 GTSNPN and CDR2 SVGIG (reference sequence). The CDR3 DNA sequence: TGTGCCTCCTCTAGCGGGAGGGCCTCCACAGATACGCAGTATTTT. This codes for CASSSGRASTDTQYF.

This clone was seen only once. The genes are TRBV5-4 and TRBJ1-3, with D possibly being TRBD1 (6 bases). Germline lookup yields CDR1 SGHNT and CDR2 YYREEE (reference sequence). CDR3 length: 16 residues. V was trimmed by 0 bases and J by 3 bases, leaving 13 bases between them. The CDR3 region is CASSLDTGNRGNTIYF. DNA for the CDR3: TGTGCCAGCAGCTTGGATACAGGGAACCGTGGAAACACCATATATTTT.

This clone was detected once. V gene TRBV15 combines with J gene TRBJ1-6, with no clear D. V was cut by 0 bases and J by 8 bases, with 8 bases left in between. The CDR3 extends over 14 amino acids. CDR1 is LNHNV, CDR2 YYDKDF, per germline (reference sequence). The CDR3 spells CATSRDSGDSPLHF. In nucleotides, the CDR3 is TGTGCCACCAGCAGAGATTCCGGGGATTCACCCCTCCACTTT.

The chain is built from TRBV7-2 and TRBJ2-7, with 9 bases fitting TRBD1. Unmatched junction bases numbered 2, after V lost 1 base and J lost 1 base. The CDR3 sequence is 15 residues long. Looked up from germline, CDR1 is SGHTA and CDR2 is FQGNSA. The CDR3: CASSLEQGASYEQYF. The CDR3 DNA sequence: TGTGCCAGCAGCTTAGAACAGGGGGCTTCCTACGAGCAGTACTTC.

The rearrangement joins TRBV6-1 to TRBJ1-2; D ambiguous. Germline CDR1 is MNHNS and CDR2 is SASEGT. This CDR3 spans 15 amino acids. The V end was cut by 5 bases, the J end by 2 bases, with 15 bases between. The CDR3 loop is CASSLLHGENYGYTF. The CDR3 DNA reads as TGTGCCAGCAGTCTCCTCCATGGGGAGAACTATGGCTACACCTTC.

In this sample, this clone turned up once. Its ends do not fully match the called genes, so a read error is possible. V usage is TRBV6-6 and J usage is TRBJ1-5; 10 positions match TRBD1. The CDR3 extends over 15 amino acids. Germline V gene data show CDR1 as MNHNY and CDR2 as SVGAGI (reference sequence). The CDR3 DNA is TGTGCCGGCAGCCCCGGGACAGGGGGCAATCAGCCCCAGCATTTT. This codes for CAGSPGTGGNQPQHF.

The rearrangement links TRBV19 to TRBJ2-3, with a tentative D call TRBD2 (6 bases). CDR1 and CDR2 from the germline V gene are LNHDA and SQIVND (reference sequence). The CDR3 extends over 15 amino acids. The V end lost 3 bases, the J end lost 0 bases, and 10 bases lay between the germline ends. The CDR3 here is CASSMRGSSTDTQYF. CDR3 DNA: TGTGCCAGTAGTATGCGGGGATCTAGCACAGATACGCAGTATTTT.

In its sample, this clone was seen a few times. The rearrangement uses TRBV5-6 and TRBJ1-4; the D is unclear. Germline V lookup: CDR1 SGHDT, CDR2 YYEEEE. V shed 0 bases and J shed 7 bases, with 4 bases lying between them. The CDR3 consists of 12 residues. In DNA, the CDR3 is TGTGCCAGCAGCTTGGGTCGTGAAAAACTGTTTTTT. Protein: CASSLGREKLFF.

This clone was seen only once. The V gene is TRBV4-3, the J gene TRBJ2-7, with D maybe TRBD2 (6 bases). CDR1 LGHNA and CDR2 YSLEER come from the germline V gene. This CDR3 is built from 14 residues. Between the trimmed V and J ends, which lost 4 bases and 6 bases, there was a span of 16 bases. The CDR3 sequence is CASSLILGGLEQYF. As DNA, the CDR3 is TGCGCCAGCAGCCTTATCCTCGGGGGTCTCGAGCAGTACTTC.

The chain couples TRBV2 to TRBJ1-3; 7 nucleotides match TRBD1. Germline assignment: CDR1 SNHLY and CDR2 FYNNEI. The CDR3 extends over 14 amino acids. The trim removed 6 bases at V and 2 bases at J, leaving 4 bases unmatched. CDR3 residues: CASSEQGTGNTIYF. As DNA, the CDR3 is TGTGCCAGCAGCGAACAGGGGACTGGAAACACCATATATTTT.

The chain couples TRBV9 to TRBJ2-2; 7 positions agree with TRBD2. The V segment lost 2 bases and the J segment 4 bases; nucleotides outside the gene matches: 2. The CDR3 contains 14 residues. CDR1 is SGDLS, CDR2 YYNGEE, per germline. Here the CDR3 DNA reads TGTGCCAGCAGCGTTGGCGGGGGCACCGGGGAGCTGTTTTTT. This gives the protein CASSVGGGTGELFF.

The CDR3 loop is CASLPGGTDTQYF. The CDR3 DNA sequence: TGTGCCAGTTTACCAGGGGGCACAGATACGCAGTATTTT. The chain combines TRBV2 with TRBJ2-3; D is perhaps TRBD1 (6 bases). The CDR3 totals 13 residues. V was cut by 9 bases and J by 1 base, with 11 bases left in between. The germline CDR1 and CDR2 sequences are SNHLY and FYNNEI. The complete variable domain, with remaining parts taken from reference TRBV2 and TRBJ2-3, reads EPEVTQTPSHQVTQMGQEVILRCVPISNHLYFYWYRQILGQKVEFLVSFYNNEISEKSEIFDDQFSVERPDGSNFTLKIRSTKLEDSAMYFCASLPGGTDTQYFGPGTRLTVL.